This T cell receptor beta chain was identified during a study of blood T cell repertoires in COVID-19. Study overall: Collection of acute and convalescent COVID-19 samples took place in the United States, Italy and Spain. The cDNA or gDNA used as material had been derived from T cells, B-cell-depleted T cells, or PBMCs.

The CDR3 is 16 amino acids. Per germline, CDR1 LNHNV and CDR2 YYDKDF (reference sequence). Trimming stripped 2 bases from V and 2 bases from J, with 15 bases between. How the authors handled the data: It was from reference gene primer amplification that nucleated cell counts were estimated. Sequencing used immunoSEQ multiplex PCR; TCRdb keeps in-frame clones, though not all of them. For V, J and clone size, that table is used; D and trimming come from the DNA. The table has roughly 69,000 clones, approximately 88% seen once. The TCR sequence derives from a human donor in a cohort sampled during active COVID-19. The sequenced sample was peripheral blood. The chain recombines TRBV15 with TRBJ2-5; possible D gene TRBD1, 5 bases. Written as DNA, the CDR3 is TGTGCCACCAGCAGACTAATTGGGGCAGGGCAAGAGACCCAGTACTTC. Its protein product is CATSRLIGAGQETQYF.